What follows are 18 T cell receptor beta chains derived from one specimen sequenced in a study of untreated major depressive disorder. Generated by immunoSEQ multiplex PCR, the TCRdb table keeps only in-frame clones and is missing some. The sample yields 15,000 to 20,000 clones, more than 75% seen once. The source material was CD4+ T cells from PBMCs. The source of these receptors is a woman in her twenties or thirties in good health.

J is TRBJ1-2 and V is TRBV11-2; possibly TRBD1 for D (5 bases). CDR1 SGHAT and CDR2 FQNNGV come from the germline V gene. Trimming shortened V by 0 bases and J by 4 bases, and 15 bases separated the two germline ends. The CDR3 extends over 16 amino acids. CDR3 protein: CASSLDRGAGPYGYTF. CDR3 DNA sequence: TGTGCCAGCAGCTTAGACCGTGGGGCAGGACCCTATGGCTACACCTTC.

Note on this clone: A read error may produce the germline difference seen at one junction end. J is TRBJ2-7 and V is TRBV28; D perhaps matches TRBD2 (5 bases). Germline assignment: CDR1 MDHEN and CDR2 SYDVKM. The CDR3 sequence is 12 residues long. This chain's CDR3 is CAISGGLAEQYF. As DNA, the CDR3 is TGTGCCATCAGTGGCGGGCTAGCCGAGCAGTACTTC.

The chain links TRBV7-3 to TRBJ2-5; D may be TRBD2 (6 bases). Trimming pared 0 bases from V and 2 bases from J, leaving 10 bases between. This CDR3 spans 15 amino acids. CDR1 and CDR2 from the germline V gene are SGHTA and FQGTGA. The CDR3 here is CASSLTFGGQETQYF. The CDR3 DNA sequence: TGTGCCAGCAGCTTAACGTTCGGGGGTCAAGAGACCCAGTACTTC.

The J gene is TRBJ2-1, the V gene TRBV30; 14 positions agree with TRBD2. Germline lookup yields CDR1 GTSNPN and CDR2 SVGIG (reference sequence). J lost 0 bases, V lost 5 bases, and 6 bases had no gene match. The CDR3 sequence is 17 residues long. CDR3 amino acids: CAWARLAGGSSYNEQFF. CDR3 bases: TGTGCCTGGGCTCGACTAGCGGGAGGGAGCTCCTACAATGAGCAGTTCTTC.

V is TRBV4-1 and J is TRBJ1-6, with 7 bases that match TRBD1. Per the germline V gene, CDR1 is MGHRA and CDR2 is YSYEKL. The CDR3 contains 15 residues. The V gene end was trimmed by 0 bases and the J gene end by 13 bases; junction bases not matched to a gene: 9. The CDR3 region is CASSQDRDRSNPLHF. CDR3 nucleotide sequence: TGCGCCAGCAGCCAAGATCGGGACAGATCAAACCCCCTCCACTTT.

This chain links TRBV30 with TRBJ2-7; TRBD1 matches at 10 bases. J gave up 0 bases and V 2 bases, and 7 bases lay outside the gene matches. The CDR3 runs to 16 residues. Germline-derived CDR1 and CDR2 are GTSNPN and SVGIG (reference sequence). The CDR3 reads CAWSSPRTGGSYEQYF. The CDR3 nucleotides are TGTGCCTGGAGTTCACCTAGGACAGGGGGCTCCTACGAGCAGTACTTC.

The chain is built from TRBV18 and TRBJ1-5; D is undetermined. Germline-derived CDR1 and CDR2 are KGHSH and LQKENI. The CDR3 runs 15 residues. The V gene lost 1 base and the J gene lost 4 bases, with 11 bases spanning the gap. This CDR3 is CASSPRGSLNQPQHF. The CDR3 nucleotides are TGTGCCAGCTCACCACGTGGGTCTTTAAATCAGCCCCAGCATTTT.

The chain recombines TRBV5-4 with TRBJ2-2; 12 bases line up with TRBD1. CDR1 is SGHNT and CDR2 is YYREEE in the germline V gene (reference sequence). The CDR3 runs to 16 residues. V dropped 4 bases and J dropped 7; count of bases not matched to a gene: 8. This chain's CDR3 is CASSDRDRGQGGELFF. The CDR3 DNA follows: TGTGCCAGCAGCGATAGGGACAGGGGGCAGGGCGGGGAGCTGTTTTTT. The full variable domain, rest sourced from reference TRBV5-4 and TRBJ2-2, is ETGVTQSPTHLIKTRGQQVTLRCSSQSGHNTVSWYQQALGQGPQFIFQYYREEENGRGNFPPRFSGLQFPNYSSELNVNALELDDSALYLCASSDRDRGQGGELFFGEGSRLTVL.

The rearrangement links TRBV12-5 to TRBJ2-5, with D possibly being TRBD1 (6 bases). CDR1 is LGHNT and CDR2 is FRNRAP in the germline V gene. This CDR3 contains 16 residues. V lost 5 bases and J lost 5, with 21 bases in between. In nucleotides, the CDR3 is TGTGCTAGTGGTACCGGACAGATTGGCGTGGGGGAGACCCAGTACTTC. Translated, it gives CASGTGQIGVGETQYF.

This clone appeared a few times. J is TRBJ1-4 and V is TRBV28, with a tentative D call TRBD1 (6 bases). Germline values: CDR1 MDHEN, CDR2 SYDVKM. Trimming took 4 bases from V and 8 from J, leaving 17 bases between them. This CDR3 has 15 amino acids. The CDR3 sequence is CASSSPGALREKLFF. CDR3 coding DNA: TGTGCCAGCAGTTCCCCAGGGGCCCTAAGGGAAAAACTGTTTTTT.

The chain joins TRBV29-1 to TRBJ1-5; 7 bases fit TRBD1. CDR3 length: 13 residues. The germline V gene has CDR1 SQVTM and CDR2 ANQGSEA. V lost 6 bases to trimming and J lost 3 bases; unmatched junction nucleotides: 5. The CDR3 DNA reads as TGCAGCGTCCTACAGGGGAACAATCAGCCCCAGCATTTT. Translated: CSVLQGNNQPQHF.

This chain connects TRBV5-1 to TRBJ2-5, with TRBD2 identical over 9 bases. Trimming cost V 1 base and J 7 bases; bases outside gene matches: 14. Germline V gene lookup returns CDR1 SGHRS and CDR2 YFSETQ. This CDR3 has 17 residues. The CDR3 DNA is TGCGCCAGCAGCTTGACGACTAGCGGCCTCCCAGGGGGGACCCAGTACTTC. Encoded protein: CASSLTTSGLPGGTQYF.

The V gene is TRBV2, the J gene TRBJ1-2; no clear D. Trimming left V 0 bases short and J 3 bases short, with 8 bases between. CDR1 and CDR2 (germline): SNHLY, FYNNEI. This CDR3 comprises 14 residues. The CDR3 region has the DNA TGTGCCAGCAGTGAAGCGGCAGAGTACTATGGCTACACCTTC. Protein product: CASSEAAEYYGYTF.

The J gene is TRBJ2-3, the V gene TRBV14, with 12 bases lining up with TRBD2. J lost 0 bases, V lost 1 base, and 2 bases had no gene match. Germline V lookup: CDR1 SGHDN, CDR2 FVKESK. The CDR3 extends over 17 amino acids. Here the CDR3 reads CASSQAGTSGSTDTQYF. CDR3 DNA: TGTGCCAGCAGCCAAGCGGGGACTAGCGGGAGCACAGATACGCAGTATTTT.

This rearrangement joins TRBV4-3 to TRBJ2-7; D uncertain. The V end lost 1 base, the J end lost 0 bases, and 16 bases lay between the germline ends. Germline lookup yields CDR1 LGHNA and CDR2 YSLEER. CDR3 length: 17 residues. The CDR3 sequence is CASSQGLHITGSYEQYF. The CDR3 DNA reads TGCGCCAGCAGCCAAGGACTCCACATCACGGGCTCCTACGAGCAGTACTTC.

The chain couples TRBV5-5 to TRBJ2-1, with D perhaps matching TRBD1 or TRBD2 (7 bases each). Trimming took off 1 base at V and 0 bases at J, with 23 bases between the two ends. Germline lookup yields CDR1 SGHKS and CDR2 YYEKEE (reference sequence). The CDR3 extends over 20 amino acids. The CDR3: CASSLRRQGLAASSYNEQFF. The CDR3, as DNA: TGTGCCAGCAGCTTGAGAAGACAGGGCCTAGCGGCGAGCTCCTACAATGAGCAGTTCTTC.

The CDR3 here is CASSYTTWTDTQYF. The CDR3 nucleotides read TGTGCCAGCAGCTATACGACGTGGACAGATACGCAGTATTTT. The gene calls are TRBV7-3 and TRBJ2-3; D is unclear. The CDR3 runs to 14 residues. Germline CDR1 and CDR2: SGHTA and FQGTGA. The V end was cut by 4 bases, the J end by 3 bases, with 11 bases between.

This chain's CDR3 is CAISEHSGRTDTQYF. Written as DNA, the CDR3 is TGTGCCATCAGTGAGCACAGCGGGAGGACAGATACGCAGTATTTT. The rearrangement links TRBV10-3 to TRBJ2-3; TRBD2 matches at 9 bases. Germline V gives CDR1 ENHRY, CDR2 SYGVKD. V shed 2 bases, J shed 3 bases, and the junction held 3 bases outside the gene matches. CDR3 length equals 15 residues.